The next 2 T cell receptor beta chains were all read from a single sample in a study of blood T cell repertoires in COVID-19. The method was immunoSEQ multiplex PCR; TCRdb's version includes in-frame clones alone and lacks a portion of them. This table holds about 120,000 clones, around 86% found once. Material for sequencing was peripheral blood. The receptors originated from a middle-aged man with acute or convalescent COVID-19.

The chain has TRBV3-1 (or the pseudogene TRBV3-2) and TRBJ1-4, with TRBD1 identical over 10 bases. This CDR3 is built from 15 residues. The germline gives CDR1 LGHDT, CDR2 YNNKEL (reference sequence). Trimming cost V 1 base and J 10 bases; bases outside gene matches: 6. For the CDR3, the DNA is TGTGCCAGCAGCCAAGCTGGGACAGGGGTGGGAAAACTGTTTTTT. Translation gives CASSQAGTGVGKLFF.

The chain is built from TRBV10-1 and TRBJ1-3; D is uncertain. The CDR3 sequence is 18 residues long. V was trimmed by 5 bases and J by 0 bases, leaving 20 bases between them. Germline CDR1 reads WNHNN; CDR2 reads SYGVQD (reference sequence). CDR3 sequence (DNA): TGCGCCAGCAGTTGTCAGGTCCTACCTCACATCTCTGGAAACACCATATATTTT. It codes for CASSCQVLPHISGNTIYF.